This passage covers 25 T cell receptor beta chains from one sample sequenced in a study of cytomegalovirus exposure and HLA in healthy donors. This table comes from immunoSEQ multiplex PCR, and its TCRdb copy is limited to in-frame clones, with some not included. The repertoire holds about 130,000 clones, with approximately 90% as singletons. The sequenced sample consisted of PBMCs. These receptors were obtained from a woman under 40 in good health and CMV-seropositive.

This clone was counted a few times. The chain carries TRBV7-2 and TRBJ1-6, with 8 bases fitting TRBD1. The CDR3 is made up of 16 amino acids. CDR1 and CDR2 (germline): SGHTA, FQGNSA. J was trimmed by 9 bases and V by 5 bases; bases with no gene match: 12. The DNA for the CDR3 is TGTGCCAGCAGCCCGACAGGGGCATATTCTGGTTCACCCCTCCACTTT. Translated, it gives CASSPTGAYSGSPLHF.

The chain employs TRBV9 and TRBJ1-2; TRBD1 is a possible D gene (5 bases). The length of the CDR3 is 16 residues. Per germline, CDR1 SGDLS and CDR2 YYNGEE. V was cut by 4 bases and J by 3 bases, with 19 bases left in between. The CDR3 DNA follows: TGTGCCAGCAGCCTATCGGACAAACAGGCCCACTATGGCTACACCTTC. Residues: CASSLSDKQAHYGYTF. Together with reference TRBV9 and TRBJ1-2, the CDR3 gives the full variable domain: DSGVTQTPKHLITATGQRVTLRCSPRSGDLSVYWYQQSLDQGLQFLIQYYNGEERAKGNILERFSAQQFPDLHSELNLSSLELGDSALYFCASSLSDKQAHYGYTFGSGTRLTVV.

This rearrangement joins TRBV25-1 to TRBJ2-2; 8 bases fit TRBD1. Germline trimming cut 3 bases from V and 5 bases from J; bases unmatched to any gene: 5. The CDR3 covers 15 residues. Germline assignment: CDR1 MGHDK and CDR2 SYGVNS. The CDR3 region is CASSDRDRRTGELFF. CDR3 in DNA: TGTGCCAGCAGTGACCGGGACAGGAGAACCGGGGAGCTGTTTTTT.

The CDR3 loop reads CASSEGGQINQPQHF. Here the CDR3 DNA reads TGTGCCAGCAGTGAAGGGGGCCAAATCAATCAGCCCCAGCATTTT. The chain joins TRBV2 to TRBJ1-5, with D maybe TRBD1 (5 bases). This CDR3 contains 15 residues. Trimming left V 1 base short and J 3 bases short, with 10 bases between. Per the germline V gene, CDR1 is SNHLY and CDR2 is FYNNEI.

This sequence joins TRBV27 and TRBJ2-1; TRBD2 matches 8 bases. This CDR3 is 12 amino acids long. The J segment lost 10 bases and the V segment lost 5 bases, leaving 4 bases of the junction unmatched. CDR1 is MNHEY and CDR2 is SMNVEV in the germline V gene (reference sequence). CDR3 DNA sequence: TGTGCCAGCAGTCCCCGCGGGGGGGAGCAGTTCTTC. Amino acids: CASSPRGGEQFF.

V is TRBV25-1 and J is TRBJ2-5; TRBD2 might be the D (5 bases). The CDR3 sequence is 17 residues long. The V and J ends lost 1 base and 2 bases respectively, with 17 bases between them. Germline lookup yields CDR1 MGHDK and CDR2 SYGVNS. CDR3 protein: CASSELGSDLEQETQYF. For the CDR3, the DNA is TGTGCCAGCAGTGAATTAGGGAGCGATCTCGAACAAGAGACCCAGTACTTC.

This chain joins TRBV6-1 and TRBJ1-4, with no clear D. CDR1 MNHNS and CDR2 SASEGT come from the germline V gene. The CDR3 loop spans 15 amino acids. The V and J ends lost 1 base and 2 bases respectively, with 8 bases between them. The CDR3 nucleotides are TGTGCCAGCAGTGAAGGGAGGTTCACTAATGAAAAACTGTTTTTT. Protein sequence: CASSEGRFTNEKLFF.

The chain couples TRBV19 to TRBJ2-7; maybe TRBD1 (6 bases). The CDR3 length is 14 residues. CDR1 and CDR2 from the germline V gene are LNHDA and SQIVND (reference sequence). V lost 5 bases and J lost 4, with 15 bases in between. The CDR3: CASSPMDRTYEQYF. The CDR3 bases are TGTGCCAGTAGTCCCATGGACAGAACATACGAGCAGTACTTC.

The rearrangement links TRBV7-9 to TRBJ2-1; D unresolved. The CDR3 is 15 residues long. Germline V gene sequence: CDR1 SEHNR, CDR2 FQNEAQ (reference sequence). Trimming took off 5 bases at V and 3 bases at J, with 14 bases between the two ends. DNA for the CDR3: TGTGCCAGCAGCCCCGTCCAGCGATTCTACAATGAGCAGTTCTTC. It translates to CASSPVQRFYNEQFF.

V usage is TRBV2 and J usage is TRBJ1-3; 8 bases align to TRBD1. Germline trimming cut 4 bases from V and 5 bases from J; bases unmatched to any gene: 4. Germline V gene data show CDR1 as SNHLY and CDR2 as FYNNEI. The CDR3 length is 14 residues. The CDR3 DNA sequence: TGTGCCAGCAGTGGCCGGACAGGGAGAAACACCATATATTTT. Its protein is CASSGRTGRNTIYF.

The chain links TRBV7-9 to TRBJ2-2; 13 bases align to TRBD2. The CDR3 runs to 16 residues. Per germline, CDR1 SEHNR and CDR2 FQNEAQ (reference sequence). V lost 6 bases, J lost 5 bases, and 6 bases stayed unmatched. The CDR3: CASSRGLAGVTGELFF. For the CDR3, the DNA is TGTGCCAGCAGTCGCGGACTAGCGGGGGTTACCGGGGAGCTGTTTTTT.

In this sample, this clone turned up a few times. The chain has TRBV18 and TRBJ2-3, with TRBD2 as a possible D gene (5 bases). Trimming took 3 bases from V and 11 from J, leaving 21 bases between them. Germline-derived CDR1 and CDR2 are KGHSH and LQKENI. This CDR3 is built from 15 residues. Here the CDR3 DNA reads TGTGCCAGCTCACCGGAGCCGGACGCCCGTCGGGAGCAGTATTTT. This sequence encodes CASSPEPDARREQYF.

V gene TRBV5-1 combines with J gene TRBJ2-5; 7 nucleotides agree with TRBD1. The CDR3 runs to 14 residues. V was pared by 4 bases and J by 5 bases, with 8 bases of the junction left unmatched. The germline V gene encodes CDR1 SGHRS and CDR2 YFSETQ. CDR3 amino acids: CASSPGTARETQYF. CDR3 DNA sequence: TGCGCCAGCAGCCCTGGGACAGCAAGGGAGACCCAGTACTTC.

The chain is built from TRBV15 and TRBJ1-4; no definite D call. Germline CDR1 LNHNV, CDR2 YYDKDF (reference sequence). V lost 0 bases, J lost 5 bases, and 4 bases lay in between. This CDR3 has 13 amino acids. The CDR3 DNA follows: TGTGCCACCAGCAGAGACGGGAATGAAAAACTGTTTTTT. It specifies CATSRDGNEKLFF.

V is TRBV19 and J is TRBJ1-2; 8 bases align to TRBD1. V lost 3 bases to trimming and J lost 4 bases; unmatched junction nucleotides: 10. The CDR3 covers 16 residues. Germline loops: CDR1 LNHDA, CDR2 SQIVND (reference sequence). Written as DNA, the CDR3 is TGTGCCAGTAGTATCTCCCCAGGGGGCATGGGCTATGGCTACACCTTC. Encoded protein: CASSISPGGMGYGYTF.

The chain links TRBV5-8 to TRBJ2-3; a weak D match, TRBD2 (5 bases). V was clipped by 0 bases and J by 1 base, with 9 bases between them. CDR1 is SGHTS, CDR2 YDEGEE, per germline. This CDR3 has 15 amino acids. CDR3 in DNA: TGTGCCAGCAGCTTGGGGACTCACGGCACAGATACGCAGTATTTT. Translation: CASSLGTHGTDTQYF.

CDR3 DNA sequence: TGTGCCAGCTCACCAGCCGGAGCAGAACCAAACTATGGCTACACCTTC. This encodes CASSPAGAEPNYGYTF. The V and J genes are TRBV18 and TRBJ1-2, with D uncertain. The CDR3 is 16 amino acids. Trimming removed 2 bases from V and 2 bases from J, with 15 bases in between. CDR1 and CDR2 from the germline V gene are KGHSH and LQKENI. The full variable domain, rest sourced from reference TRBV18 and TRBJ1-2, is NAGVMQNPRHLVRRRGQEARLRCSPMKGHSHVYWYRQLPEEGLKFMVYLQKENIIDESGMPKERFSAEFPKEGPSILRIQQVVRGDSAAYFCASSPAGAEPNYGYTFGSGTRLTVV.

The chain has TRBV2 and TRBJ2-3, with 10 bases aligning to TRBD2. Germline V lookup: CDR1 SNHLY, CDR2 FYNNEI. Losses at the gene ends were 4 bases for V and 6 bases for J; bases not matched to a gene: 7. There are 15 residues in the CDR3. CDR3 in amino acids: CASSGLAGGRDTQYF. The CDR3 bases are TGTGCCAGCAGTGGGTTAGCGGGGGGCCGGGATACGCAGTATTTT.

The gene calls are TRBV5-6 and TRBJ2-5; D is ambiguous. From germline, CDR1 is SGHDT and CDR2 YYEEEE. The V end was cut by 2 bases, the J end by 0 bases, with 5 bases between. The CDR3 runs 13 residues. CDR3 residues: CASSLAYQETQYF. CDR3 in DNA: TGTGCCAGCAGCTTAGCGTACCAAGAGACCCAGTACTTC. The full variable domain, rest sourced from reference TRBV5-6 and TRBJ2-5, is DAGVTQSPTHLIKTRGQQVTLRCSPKSGHDTVSWYQQALGQGPQFIFQYYEEEERQRGNFPDRFSGHQFPNYSSELNVNALLLGDSALYLCASSLAYQETQYFGPGTRLLVL.

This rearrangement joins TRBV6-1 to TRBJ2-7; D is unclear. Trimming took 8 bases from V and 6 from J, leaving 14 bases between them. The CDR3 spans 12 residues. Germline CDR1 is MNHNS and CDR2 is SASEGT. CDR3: CASLLWPFEQYF. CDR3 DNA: TGTGCCAGCCTGTTATGGCCTTTCGAGCAGTACTTC.

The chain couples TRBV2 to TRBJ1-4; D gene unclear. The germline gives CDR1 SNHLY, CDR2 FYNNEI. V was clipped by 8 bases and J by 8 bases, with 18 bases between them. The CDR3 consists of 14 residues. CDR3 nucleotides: TGTGCCAGCCGCCCCCGGGATTTCGAGGAAAAACTGTTTTTT. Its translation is CASRPRDFEEKLFF.

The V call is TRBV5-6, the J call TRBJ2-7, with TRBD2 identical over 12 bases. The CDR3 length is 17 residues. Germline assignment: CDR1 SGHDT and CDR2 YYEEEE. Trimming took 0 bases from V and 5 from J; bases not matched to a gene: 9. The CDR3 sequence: CASSLELAGGPGHEQYF. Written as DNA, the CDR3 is TGTGCCAGCAGCTTGGAACTAGCGGGGGGACCGGGTCACGAGCAGTACTTC.

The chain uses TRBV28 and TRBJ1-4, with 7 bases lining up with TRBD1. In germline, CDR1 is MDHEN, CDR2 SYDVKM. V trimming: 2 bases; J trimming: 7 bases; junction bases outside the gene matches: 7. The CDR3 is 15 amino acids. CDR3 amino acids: CASSLRRQGGEKLFF. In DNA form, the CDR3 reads TGTGCCAGCAGTTTAAGAAGGCAGGGGGGTGAAAAACTGTTTTTT.

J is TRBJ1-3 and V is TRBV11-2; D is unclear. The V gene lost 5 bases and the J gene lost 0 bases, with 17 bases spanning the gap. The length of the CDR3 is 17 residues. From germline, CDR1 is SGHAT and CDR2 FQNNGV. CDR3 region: CASSHSGAGISGNTIYF. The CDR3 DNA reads TGTGCCAGCAGCCATTCTGGTGCGGGGATCTCTGGAAACACCATATATTTT.

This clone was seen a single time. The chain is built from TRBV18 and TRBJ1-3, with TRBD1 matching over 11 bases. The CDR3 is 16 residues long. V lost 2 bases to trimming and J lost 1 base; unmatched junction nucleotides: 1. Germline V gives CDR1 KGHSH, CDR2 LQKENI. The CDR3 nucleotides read TGTGCCAGCTCACCAGGACAGGGGGCGTCTGGAAACACCATATATTTT. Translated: CASSPGQGASGNTIYF.